This TCR beta chain is from a study of beta chain features in type 1 diabetes. On the study more broadly: What patients shared with healthy donors was a similar profile of age, gender and cell yields.

Reverse transcribing all isolated RNA meant expressed TCRB transcripts were sequenced. Sequenced by immunoSEQ multiplex PCR; TCRdb stores in-frame clones only, minus some. This sample has roughly 290,000 clones, with approximately 15% found just once. Study-level findings and limits: The study found moderately but significantly shorter TCRB CDR3s in all four CD4+ subsets of Type 1 diabetes patients.

This clone has more than one count but fewer than ten. Antigen unknown. The V gene lost 5 bases and the J gene lost 13 bases, with 12 bases spanning the gap. Germline V gene data show CDR1 as MDHEN and CDR2 as SYDVKM. The CDR3 is 11 amino acids. A heparinised blood draw that averaged around 100 mL was obtained once from each donor. CD4+ cells of the naive, central memory, regulatory and stem cell-like memory types were sorted via CD45RO/CCR7/CD25/CD127/CD95/CD27. The rearrangement joins TRBV28 to TRBJ2-1; TRBD2 is a possible D gene (6 bases). The receptor was derived from a man between 18 and 29 years old with type 1 diabetes. Sequencing input: naive CD4+ T cells from blood. The CDR3 nucleotides read TGTGCCAGCAGTCCGGACTATCTACAGTTCTTC. Its translation is CASSPDYLQFF.